The clone carrying this T cell receptor (beta chain) was found once. Its antigen is currently unknown. Expressed TCRB transcripts were sequenced, since all the RNA that had been isolated was reverse transcribed. Sequencing was performed with immunoSEQ multiplex PCR; in TCRdb, only in-frame clones are kept and a portion is missing. The table has 90,000 to 110,000 clones, 40% seen once; the top ten hold over 0.065%. CDR3 length: 14 amino acids. The germline V gene encodes CDR1 SGHAT and CDR2 FQNNGV. Trimming cost V 5 bases and J 5 bases, with 15 bases left between them. This entry is derived from a study of beta chain features in type 1 diabetes. Findings of the study overall: Over-representation of high TCR-expressing cells was a possible consequence of cDNA sequencing.

The chain employs TRBV11-2 and TRBJ1-1, with TRBD1 as a possible D gene (6 bases). This clonotype was sampled from a woman under 30 in good health. The sample taken for sequencing was stem cell memory CD4+ T cells from blood. The CDR3 spells CASSPQTGPTEAFF. In DNA form, the CDR3 reads TGTGCCAGCAGCCCCCAAACAGGGCCGACTGAAGCTTTCTTT.